This note documents a single T cell receptor (beta chain) sequence. The antigen remains undetermined. This record belongs to a study of OX40 agonist ivuxolimab in advanced cancers. For the study at large: Partial responses were achieved by three patients, of whom one had hepatocellular carcinoma and two had cutaneous melanoma.

General study findings and limits: Dose levels from 0.1 to 3.0 mg/kg saw CD4+ and CD8+ blood T cells expand clonally by week 6.

Peripheral blood came from all dose cohorts at three timepoints. Using immunoSEQ multiplex PCR, the repertoire was profiled, and TCRdb retains in-frame clones only, with some absent. Of about 98,000 clones listed, approximately 90% are singletons. The CDR3 extends over 15 amino acids. Trimming at V came to 3 bases and at J to 2 bases, leaving 2 bases not matched to a gene. CDR1 and CDR2 (germline): SGHRS, YFSETQ. The source material was CD4+ or CD8+ T cells sorted from blood, sampled in a trial of the OX40 agonist ivuxolimab. The receptor was derived from an adult with an advanced solid tumor such as melanoma, head and neck, liver or kidney cancer. This chain joins TRBV5-1 and TRBJ1-2, with 12 nucleotides matching TRBD1. The CDR3 is CASSWGQGANYGYTF. As DNA, the CDR3 is TGCGCCAGCAGCTGGGGACAGGGGGCAAACTATGGCTACACCTTC.